These 11 T cell receptor beta chains share one sample of origin, sequenced in a study of T cells in Graves' hyperthyroidism and ophthalmopathy. Amplified TCR beta CDR3 regions came from RNA transcripts. RT-PCR in the first round (using the HTBI primer set) targeted the TCR CDR3. TCRdb recomputed calls from the multiplex PCR reads with MiXCR, one row per CDR3 protein. This table has 550,000 to 650,000 distinct CDR3 sequences, 11% to 15% appearing once. Material: blood. These receptors all stem from a woman between 25 and 40 years old with Graves' hyperthyroidism that later progressed to Graves' ophthalmopathy.

This clonotype was counted at least ten times. The chain has TRBV27 and TRBJ1-1; no firm D call. This CDR3 region has 13 residues. Germline CDR1 reads MNHEY; CDR2 reads SMNVEV (reference sequence). Trimming removed 6 bases at V and 1 base at J, with 9 bases between. The CDR3 loop is CASRPLQNTEAFF. The CDR3 bases are TGTGCCAGCAGACCCCTCCAGAACACTGAAGCTTTCTTT.

This chain joins TRBV6-2 or TRBV6-3 and TRBJ2-5, with TRBD1 matching 12 bases. Trimming removed 7 bases from V and 5 bases from J; junction bases left unmatched: 5. CDR1 and CDR2 (germline): MNHEY, SVGEGT. The CDR3 extends over 14 amino acids. CDR3 in amino acids: CASTGQGATETQYF. The CDR3 coding sequence is TGTGCCAGCACGGGACAGGGGGCCACGGAGACCCAGTACTTC.

This clonotype was seen ten or more times. The chain uses TRBV12-3 or TRBV12-4 and TRBJ1-2; no clear D gene. The germline V and J ends were trimmed by 4 bases and 1 base, with 7 bases remaining between them. The CDR3 totals 13 residues. The CDR3 spells CASSSTVNYGYTF. CDR3 bases: TGTGCCAGCAGTTCTACAGTTAACTATGGCTACACCTTC.

As for this clonotype: This sequence may be a read error, since a much larger clone differs from it by one base. The CDR3 is CVSSQTNLAGDTQYF. DNA for the CDR3: TGTGTCAGCAGCCAAACGAATCTAGCGGGAGATACGCAGTATTTT. This chain links TRBV11-2 with TRBJ2-3; 8 bases are shared with TRBD2. The germline V gene encodes CDR1 SGHAT and CDR2 FQNNGV. The CDR3 length is 15 residues.

This clonotype was counted a few times. The chain joins TRBV29-1 to TRBJ1-2; D call uncertain. CDR3 length equals 13 residues. V gave up 0 bases and J gave up 6 bases, with 11 bases separating them. Germline loops: CDR1 SQVTM, CDR2 ANQGSEA. The CDR3 reads CSVEDLGWHGYTF. CDR3 DNA: TGCAGCGTTGAAGATCTCGGGTGGCATGGCTACACCTTC.

This clonotype came up many times. V gene TRBV30 combines with J gene TRBJ2-7, with D possibly TRBD2 on 5 matching bases. The germline V gene has CDR1 GTSNPN and CDR2 SVGIG (reference sequence). The CDR3 is 14 amino acids. V was pared by 1 base and J by 1 base, with 11 bases between. DNA for the CDR3: TGTGCCTGGAGTGGGGCGGGCCTTTCCTACGAGCAGTACTTC. This gives the protein CAWSGAGLSYEQYF.

This clonotype was observed at least ten times. The V call is TRBV7-3, the J call TRBJ1-1; D gene ambiguous. Trimming left V 0 bases short and J 5 bases short, with 10 bases between. Germline V lookup: CDR1 SGHTA, CDR2 FQGTGA. This CDR3 has 14 residues. CDR3: CASSLTPVETEAFF. DNA of the CDR3: TGTGCCAGCAGCTTAACCCCTGTCGAGACTGAAGCTTTCTTT.

This clonotype was seen at least ten times. The chain links TRBV6-6 to TRBJ1-3; D remains ambiguous. V lost 2 bases, J lost 0 bases, and 8 bases lay in between. The CDR3 has 15 amino acids. CDR1 MNHNY and CDR2 SVGAGI come from the germline V gene (reference sequence). This chain's CDR3 is CASSYASSSGNTIYF. CDR3 DNA sequence: TGTGCCAGCAGTTACGCCAGCAGCTCTGGAAACACCATATATTTT.

The rearrangement uses TRBV20-1 and TRBJ1-1; D ambiguous. Germline V gives CDR1 DFQATT, CDR2 SNEGSKA (reference sequence). The V gene lost 0 bases and the J gene lost 8 bases, with 10 bases spanning the gap. This CDR3 contains 12 residues. CDR3 residues: CSARDRSGEAFF. The DNA for the CDR3 is TGCAGTGCTAGAGATCGCTCGGGGGAAGCTTTCTTT.

This clonotype was recorded at least ten times. This rearrangement joins TRBV7-2 to TRBJ1-1; maybe TRBD1 (6 bases). The germline V gene has CDR1 SGHTA and CDR2 FQGNSA. V lost 5 bases to trimming and J lost 0 bases, with 13 bases between them. The length of the CDR3 is 15 residues. The CDR3 protein is CASSGRTALNTEAFF. In DNA, the CDR3 is TGTGCCAGCAGCGGAAGGACAGCGCTGAACACTGAAGCTTTCTTT.

In its sample, this clonotype was seen many times. The chain links TRBV19 to TRBJ2-3; 11 nucleotides match TRBD2. The CDR3 spans 16 residues. The trim removed 4 bases at V and 5 bases at J, leaving 8 bases unmatched. Germline-derived CDR1 and CDR2 are LNHDA and SQIVND (reference sequence). CDR3 bases: TGTGCCAGTAGTACCTCGACTAGCGGGAATCAAGATACGCAGTATTTT. Amino acids: CASSTSTSGNQDTQYF.